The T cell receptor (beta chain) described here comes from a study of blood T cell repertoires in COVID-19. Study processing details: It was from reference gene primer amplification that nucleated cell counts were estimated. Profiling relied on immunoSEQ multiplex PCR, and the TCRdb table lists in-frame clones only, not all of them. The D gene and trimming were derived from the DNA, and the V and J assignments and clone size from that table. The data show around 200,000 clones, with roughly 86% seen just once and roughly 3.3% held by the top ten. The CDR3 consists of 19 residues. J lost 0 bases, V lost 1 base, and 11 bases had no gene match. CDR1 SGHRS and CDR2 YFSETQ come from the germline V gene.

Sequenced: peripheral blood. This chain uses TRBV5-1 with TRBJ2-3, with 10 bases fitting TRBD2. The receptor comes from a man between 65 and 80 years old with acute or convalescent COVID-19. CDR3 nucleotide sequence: TGCGCCAGCAGCTTGCCCGGGACTAGCGTAGATCCCAGCACAGATACGCAGTATTTT. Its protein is CASSLPGTSVDPSTDTQYF.